The 9 T cell receptor beta chains given below trace back to one sample, sequenced in a study of radiation and T cells in renal cell carcinoma. This sample's time point: baseline pretreatment blood. Treatment given: 15 Gy SBRT to primary tumor, nephrectomy 4 weeks later. Produced via immunoSEQ multiplex PCR; TCRdb's table is partial and in-frame only. Here the sample spans 150,000 or so clones, 88% being singletons. Sequencing used blood, obtained from a patient whose treatment included radiotherapy and nephrectomy. Source of these receptors: a woman in her seventies with renal cell carcinoma.

The chain joins TRBV11-2 to TRBJ2-2; D is tentatively TRBD1 or TRBD2 (5 bases each). V was clipped by 5 bases and J by 9 bases, with 13 bases between them. Germline CDR1 reads SGHAT; CDR2 reads FQNNGV. The CDR3 is 13 residues long. CDR3 loop: CASSTTGTRELFF. DNA of the CDR3: TGTGCCAGCAGCACGACGGGGACCAGGGAGCTGTTTTTT. Complete variable domain (other parts from reference TRBV11-2 and TRBJ2-2): EAGVAQSPRYKIIEKRQSVAFWCNPISGHATLYWYQQILGQGPKLLIQFQNNGVVDDSQLPKDRFSAERLKGVDSTLKIQPAKLEDSAVYLCASSTTGTRELFFGEGSRLTVL.

This clone has more than one count but fewer than ten. V gene TRBV9 combines with J gene TRBJ1-1, with D unclear. Germline CDR1 SGDLS, CDR2 YYNGEE. The germline V and J ends were trimmed by 2 bases and 5 bases, with 16 bases remaining between them. This CDR3 has 15 residues. The CDR3 nucleotides read TGTGCCAGCAGCGTGAGCCCTCTGAGAGGTACTGAAGCTTTCTTT. Its protein is CASSVSPLRGTEAFF.

The J gene is TRBJ2-7, the V gene TRBV7-8, with D unclear. With 6 bases removed from V and 5 bases from J, the gap between germline ends came to 20 bases. The CDR3 loop spans 15 amino acids. The germline CDR1 and CDR2 sequences are SGHVS and FQNEAQ. The CDR3 DNA is TGTGCCAGCAGTCCAAGGGTCCCTCGGGCGGACGAGCAGTACTTC. Its protein is CASSPRVPRADEQYF.

The V and J genes are TRBV19 and TRBJ1-5; 7 bases are a match to TRBD1. This CDR3 is 16 amino acids long. Trimming cost V 4 bases and J 0 bases; bases outside gene matches: 6. Looked up from germline, CDR1 is LNHDA and CDR2 is SQIVND (reference sequence). In nucleotides, the CDR3 is TGTGCCAGTAGTAAGCCACAGGGGAATAGCAATCAGCCCCAGCATTTT. Residues: CASSKPQGNSNQPQHF.

J is TRBJ2-7 and V is TRBV30; TRBD2 matches 16 bases. V lost 2 bases to trimming and J lost 6 bases; unmatched junction nucleotides: 7. Germline loops: CDR1 GTSNPN, CDR2 SVGIG (reference sequence). The CDR3 extends over 16 amino acids. CDR3 loop: CAWSPGTSGGESEQYF. In nucleotides, the CDR3 is TGTGCCTGGAGTCCAGGGACTAGCGGGGGGGAGAGCGAGCAGTACTTC.

The CDR3 reads CASSESWTAYGYTF. The CDR3 DNA reads TGTGCCAGCAGTGAATCTTGGACAGCTTATGGCTACACCTTC. The chain is built from TRBV6-1 and TRBJ1-2, with a weak D call TRBD1 (6 bases). V lost 2 bases to trimming and J lost 5 bases, with 12 bases between them. The germline V gene has CDR1 MNHNS and CDR2 SASEGT. The CDR3 contains 14 residues.

Of note for this clone: The sample contains more than one DNA sequence encoding this CDR3. The V call is TRBV5-1, the J call TRBJ2-3, with D possibly TRBD2 on 6 matching bases. This CDR3 region has 14 residues. CDR1 and CDR2 from the germline V gene are SGHRS and YFSETQ. Trimming cost V 3 bases and J 0 bases, with 8 bases left between them. This CDR3 reads CASSSGTSTDTQYF. The CDR3 nucleotides are TGCGCCAGCAGCTCCGGGACTAGCACAGATACGCAGTATTTT.

The chain recombines TRBV5-1 with TRBJ1-3, with D unresolved. CDR3 size: 13 residues. Trimming pared 5 bases from V and 0 bases from J, leaving 6 bases between. Germline assignment: CDR1 SGHRS and CDR2 YFSETQ. For the CDR3, the DNA is TGCGCCAGCAGTTCCGGCTCTGGAAACACCATATATTTT. Its translation: CASSSGSGNTIYF.

CDR3: CASRYRVMNYGYTF. In DNA, the CDR3 is TGTGCCAGCAGGTACAGGGTTATGAACTATGGCTACACCTTC. The V and J genes are TRBV28 and TRBJ1-2; perhaps TRBD1 as D (6 bases). The CDR3 runs 14 residues. The V end lost 6 bases, the J end lost 2 bases, and 13 bases lay between the germline ends. Germline assignment: CDR1 MDHEN and CDR2 SYDVKM.